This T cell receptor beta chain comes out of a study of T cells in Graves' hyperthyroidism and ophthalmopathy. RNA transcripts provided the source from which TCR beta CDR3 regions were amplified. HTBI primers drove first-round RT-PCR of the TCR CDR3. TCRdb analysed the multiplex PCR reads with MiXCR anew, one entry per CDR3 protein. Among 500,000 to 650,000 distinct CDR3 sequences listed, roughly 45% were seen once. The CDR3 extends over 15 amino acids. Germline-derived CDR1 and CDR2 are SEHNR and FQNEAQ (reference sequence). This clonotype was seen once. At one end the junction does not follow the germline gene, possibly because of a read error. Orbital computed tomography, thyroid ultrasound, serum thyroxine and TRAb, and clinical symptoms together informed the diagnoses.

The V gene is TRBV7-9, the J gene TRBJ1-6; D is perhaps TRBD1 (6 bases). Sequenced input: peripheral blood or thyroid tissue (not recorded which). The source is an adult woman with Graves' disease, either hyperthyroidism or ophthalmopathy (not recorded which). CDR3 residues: CASRPGTLVDSPPHF. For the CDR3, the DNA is TGTGCCAGCAGACCCGGGACACTGGTGGATTCACCCCCCCACTTT.